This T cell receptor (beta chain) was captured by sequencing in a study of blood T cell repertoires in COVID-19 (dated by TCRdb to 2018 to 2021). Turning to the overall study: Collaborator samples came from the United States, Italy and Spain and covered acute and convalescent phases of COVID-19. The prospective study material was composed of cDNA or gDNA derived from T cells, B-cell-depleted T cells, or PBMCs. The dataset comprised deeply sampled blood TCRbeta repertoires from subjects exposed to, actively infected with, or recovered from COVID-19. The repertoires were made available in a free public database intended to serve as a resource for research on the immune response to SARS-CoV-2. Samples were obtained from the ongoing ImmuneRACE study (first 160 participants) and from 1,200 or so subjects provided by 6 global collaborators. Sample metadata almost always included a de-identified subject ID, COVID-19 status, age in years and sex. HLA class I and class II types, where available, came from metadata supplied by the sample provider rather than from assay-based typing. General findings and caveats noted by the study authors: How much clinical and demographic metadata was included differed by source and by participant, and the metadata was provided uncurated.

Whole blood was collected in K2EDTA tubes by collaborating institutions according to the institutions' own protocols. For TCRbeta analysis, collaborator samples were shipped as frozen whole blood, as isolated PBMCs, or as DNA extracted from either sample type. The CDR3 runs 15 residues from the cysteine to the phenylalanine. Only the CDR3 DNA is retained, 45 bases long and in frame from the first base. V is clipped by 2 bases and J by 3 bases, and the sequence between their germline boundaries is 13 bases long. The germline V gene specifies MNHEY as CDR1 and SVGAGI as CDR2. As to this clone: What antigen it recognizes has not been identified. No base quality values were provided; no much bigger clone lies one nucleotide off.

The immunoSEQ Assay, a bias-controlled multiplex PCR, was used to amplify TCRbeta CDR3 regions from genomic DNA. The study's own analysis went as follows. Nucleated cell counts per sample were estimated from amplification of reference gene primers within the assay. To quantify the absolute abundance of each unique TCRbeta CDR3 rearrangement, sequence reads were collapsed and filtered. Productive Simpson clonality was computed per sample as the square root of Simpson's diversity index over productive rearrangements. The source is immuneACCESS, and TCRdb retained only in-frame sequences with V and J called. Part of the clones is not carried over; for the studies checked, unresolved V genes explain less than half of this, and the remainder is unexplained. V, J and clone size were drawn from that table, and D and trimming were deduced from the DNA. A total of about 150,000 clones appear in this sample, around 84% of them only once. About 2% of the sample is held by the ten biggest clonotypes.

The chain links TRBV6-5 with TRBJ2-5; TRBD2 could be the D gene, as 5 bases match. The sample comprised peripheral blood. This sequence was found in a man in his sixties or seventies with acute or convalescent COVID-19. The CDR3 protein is CASSYGASREETQYF. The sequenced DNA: TGTGCCAGCAGTTACGGCGCTAGCCGAGAAGAGACCCAGTACTTC.